This T cell receptor (beta chain) derives from a study of low-dose radiotherapy and immunotherapy resistance in tumors. Study-wide background: Both drugs were delivered intravenously to patients (nivolumab 240 mg every two weeks and ipilimumab 1 mg/kg every six weeks).

The CDR3 is 16 amino acids. J gave up 5 bases and V 2 bases, and 7 bases lay outside the gene matches. Germline V CDR1 and CDR2: SQVTM, ANQGSEA. cDNA synthesis used a TRAV/TRBV-specific primer set for both chains. TCR amplification ran about 20 PCR cycles using constant-region and V-primer adapter primers. In vitro transcription amplified isolated mRNA. TCRdb re-called the reads with MiXCR, one entry per CDR3 protein. The data hold 100,000 or so distinct CDR3 sequences, with under 25% observed a single time. Regarding time point: after trial treatment. Indicated treatment: LDRT plus nivolumab, ipilimumab, low-dose cyclophosphamide and aspirin (RACIN trial). Administered to the donors were nivolumab, ipilimumab, aspirin, low-dose cyclophosphamide and low-dose radiotherapy. Solid tumors that lacked tumor-infiltrating lymphocytes and were advanced were present in eligible patients. This clonotype was counted many times.

The source is a male donor with prostate cancer. Sequencing was performed on PBMCs, taken after low-dose radiotherapy plus immunotherapy. The gene calls are TRBV29-1 and TRBJ2-2; TRBD2 matches at 11 bases. The CDR3 loop reads CSVEKTSGVFTGELFF. CDR3 nucleotide sequence: TGCAGCGTTGAAAAGACTAGCGGGGTTTTTACCGGGGAGCTGTTTTTT.